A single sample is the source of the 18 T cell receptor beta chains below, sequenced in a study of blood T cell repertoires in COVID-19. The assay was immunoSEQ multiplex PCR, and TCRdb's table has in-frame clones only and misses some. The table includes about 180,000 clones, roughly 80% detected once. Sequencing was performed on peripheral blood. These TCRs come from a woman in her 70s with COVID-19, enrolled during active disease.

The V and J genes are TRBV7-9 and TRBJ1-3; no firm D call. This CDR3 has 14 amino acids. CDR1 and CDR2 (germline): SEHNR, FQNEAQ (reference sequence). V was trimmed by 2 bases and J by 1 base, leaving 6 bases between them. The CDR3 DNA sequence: TGTGCCAGCAGCTTACAAGCTTCTGGAAACACCATATATTTT. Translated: CASSLQASGNTIYF. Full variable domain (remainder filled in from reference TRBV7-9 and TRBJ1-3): DTGVSQNPRHKITKRGQNVTFRCDPISEHNRLYWYRQTLGQGPEFLTYFQNEAQLEKSRLLSDRFSAERPKGSFSTLEIQRTEQGDSAMYLCASSLQASGNTIYFGEGSWLTVV.

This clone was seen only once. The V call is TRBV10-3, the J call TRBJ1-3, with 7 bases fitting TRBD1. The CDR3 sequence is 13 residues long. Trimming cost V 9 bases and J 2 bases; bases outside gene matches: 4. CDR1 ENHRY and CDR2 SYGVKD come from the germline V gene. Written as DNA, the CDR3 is TGTGCCATAGGGACAGCCGCTGGAAACACCATATATTTT. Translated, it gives CAIGTAAGNTIYF.

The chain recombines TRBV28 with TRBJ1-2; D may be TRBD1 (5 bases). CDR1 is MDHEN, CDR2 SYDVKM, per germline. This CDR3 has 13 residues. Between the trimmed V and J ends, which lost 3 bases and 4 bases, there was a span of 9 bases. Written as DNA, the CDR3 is TGTGCCAGCAGTTTTTCGCAGGGCTATGGCTACACCTTC. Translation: CASSFSQGYGYTF.

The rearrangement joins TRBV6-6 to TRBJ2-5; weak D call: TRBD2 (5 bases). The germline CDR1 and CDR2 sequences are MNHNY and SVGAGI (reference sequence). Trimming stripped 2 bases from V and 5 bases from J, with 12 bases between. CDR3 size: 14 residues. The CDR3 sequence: CASSYRTGMETQYF. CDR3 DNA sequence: TGTGCCAGCAGTTACCGAACGGGGATGGAGACCCAGTACTTC.

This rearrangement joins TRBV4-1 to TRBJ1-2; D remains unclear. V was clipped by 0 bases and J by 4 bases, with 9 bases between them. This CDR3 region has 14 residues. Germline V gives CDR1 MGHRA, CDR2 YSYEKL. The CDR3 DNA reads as TGCGCCAGCAGCCAAGATGAAAGGAGCTATGGCTACACCTTC. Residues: CASSQDERSYGYTF.

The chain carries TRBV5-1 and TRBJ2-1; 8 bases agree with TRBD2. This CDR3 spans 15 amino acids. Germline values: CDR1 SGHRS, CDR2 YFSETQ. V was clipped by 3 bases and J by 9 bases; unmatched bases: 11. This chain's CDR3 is CASSYQGLRGGEQFF. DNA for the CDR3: TGCGCCAGCAGCTACCAGGGACTTCGGGGGGGTGAGCAGTTCTTC.

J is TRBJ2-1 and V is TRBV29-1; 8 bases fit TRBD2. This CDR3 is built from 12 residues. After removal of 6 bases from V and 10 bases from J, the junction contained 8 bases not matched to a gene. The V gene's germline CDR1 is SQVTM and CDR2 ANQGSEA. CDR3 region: CSVIAGRWEQFF. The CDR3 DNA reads TGCAGCGTCATAGCGGGGCGTTGGGAGCAGTTCTTC.

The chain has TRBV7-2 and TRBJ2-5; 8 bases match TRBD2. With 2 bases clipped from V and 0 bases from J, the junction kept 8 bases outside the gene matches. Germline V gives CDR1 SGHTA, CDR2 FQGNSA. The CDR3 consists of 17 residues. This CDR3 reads CASSLYTSGVYQETQYF. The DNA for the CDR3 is TGTGCCAGCAGCTTATACACTAGCGGAGTATACCAAGAGACCCAGTACTTC.

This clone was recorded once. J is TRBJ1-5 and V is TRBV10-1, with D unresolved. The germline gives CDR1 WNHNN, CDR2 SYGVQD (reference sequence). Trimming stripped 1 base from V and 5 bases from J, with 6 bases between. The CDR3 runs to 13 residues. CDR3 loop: CASSEFGDQPQHF. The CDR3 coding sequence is TGCGCCAGCAGTGAGTTCGGGGATCAGCCCCAGCATTTT.

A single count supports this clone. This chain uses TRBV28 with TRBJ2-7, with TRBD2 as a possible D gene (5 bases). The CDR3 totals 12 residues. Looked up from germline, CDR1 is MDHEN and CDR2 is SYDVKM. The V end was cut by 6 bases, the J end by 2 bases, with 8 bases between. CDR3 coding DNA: TGTGCCAGCAGATTCGGGACCTACGAGCAGTACTTC. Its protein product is CASRFGTYEQYF.

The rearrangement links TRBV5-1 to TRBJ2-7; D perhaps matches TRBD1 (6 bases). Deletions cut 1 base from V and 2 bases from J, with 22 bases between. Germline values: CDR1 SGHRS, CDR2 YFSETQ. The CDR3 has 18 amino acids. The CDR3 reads CASSLSRDTKNGAYEQYF. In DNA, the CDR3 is TGCGCCAGCAGCTTGAGTCGGGACACTAAAAACGGCGCCTACGAGCAGTACTTC.

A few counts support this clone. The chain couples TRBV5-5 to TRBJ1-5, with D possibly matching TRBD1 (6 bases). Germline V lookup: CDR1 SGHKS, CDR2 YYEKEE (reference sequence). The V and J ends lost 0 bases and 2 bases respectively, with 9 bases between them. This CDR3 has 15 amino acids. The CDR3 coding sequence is TGTGCCAGCAGCTTGGTGGCAGGGGGCAATCAGCCCCAGCATTTT. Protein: CASSLVAGGNQPQHF.

The CDR3 bases are TGTGCCAGTAGTCCAAGGGAGGGGATCAACGAGCAGTACTTC. Translating gives CASSPREGINEQYF. The genes are TRBV19 and TRBJ2-7; 7 bases line up with TRBD2. From germline, CDR1 is LNHDA and CDR2 SQIVND (reference sequence). J was trimmed by 5 bases and V by 5 bases; bases with no gene match: 9. There are 14 residues in the CDR3.

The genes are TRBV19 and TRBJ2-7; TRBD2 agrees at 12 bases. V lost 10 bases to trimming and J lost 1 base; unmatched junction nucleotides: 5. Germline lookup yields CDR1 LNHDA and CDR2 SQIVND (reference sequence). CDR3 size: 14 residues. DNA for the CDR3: TGTGCCACCCAGACTAGCGGGAGATCCTACGAGCAGTACTTC. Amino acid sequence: CATQTSGRSYEQYF.

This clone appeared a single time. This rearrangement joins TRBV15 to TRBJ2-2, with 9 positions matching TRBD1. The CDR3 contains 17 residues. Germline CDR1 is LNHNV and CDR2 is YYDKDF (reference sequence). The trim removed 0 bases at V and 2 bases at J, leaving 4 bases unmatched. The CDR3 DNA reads TGTGCCACCAGCAGAGATGGGGACAGGGCTAACACCGGGGAGCTGTTTTTT. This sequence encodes CATSRDGDRANTGELFF. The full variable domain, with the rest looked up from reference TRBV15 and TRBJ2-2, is DAMVIQNPRYQVTQFGKPVTLSCSQTLNHNVMYWYQQKSSQAPKLLFHYYDKDFNNEADTPDNFQSRRPNTSFCFLDIRSPGLGDTAMYLCATSRDGDRANTGELFFGEGSRLTVL.

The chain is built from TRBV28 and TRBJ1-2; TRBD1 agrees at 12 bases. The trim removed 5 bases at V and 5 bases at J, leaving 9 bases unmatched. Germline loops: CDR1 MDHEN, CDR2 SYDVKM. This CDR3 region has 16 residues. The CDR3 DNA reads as TGTGCCAGCAGTCCAAAGGGGACAGGGGGCCGGTATGGCTACACCTTC. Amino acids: CASSPKGTGGRYGYTF.

This chain's CDR3 is CAWSAGVSGYTF. Written as DNA, the CDR3 is TGTGCCTGGAGTGCAGGGGTAAGTGGCTACACCTTC. The chain is built from TRBV30 and TRBJ1-2; D might be TRBD1 (6 bases). V was shortened by 1 base and J by 7 bases, with 10 bases between the two germline ends. This CDR3 contains 12 residues. CDR1 is GTSNPN and CDR2 is SVGIG in the germline V gene (reference sequence). Looking up the rest from reference TRBV30 and TRBJ1-2 gives the full variable domain: SQTIHQWPATLVQPVGSPLSLECTVEGTSNPNLYWYRQAAGRGLQLLFYSVGIGQISSEVPQNLSASRPQDRQFILSSKKLLLSDSGFYLCAWSAGVSGYTFGSGTRLTVV.

The CDR3 is CASNANGRVYNEQFF. CDR3 sequence (DNA): TGTGCCAGCAATGCAAACGGGAGGGTCTACAATGAGCAGTTCTTC. V usage is TRBV6-5 and J usage is TRBJ2-1, with 8 nucleotides matching TRBD2. Unmatched junction bases numbered 8, after V lost 7 bases and J lost 3 bases. CDR3 length: 15 amino acids. The germline V gene has CDR1 MNHEY and CDR2 SVGAGI.